The 7 T cell receptor beta chains given below trace back to one sample, sequenced in a study of molecular identifiers for immune sequencing clone quantification. Each CDR3 protein is one row after TCRdb ran MiXCR on the PCR reads. The sample has 300,000 to 400,000 distinct CDR3 sequences, about 20% seen once; the top ten hold about 0.81%. The sample taken for sequencing was naive CD8+ T cells from blood, with Jurkat cell RNA spiked in. Subset specified: FACS-sorted CD8+CD4-CCR7+CD45RA+ naive T cells. These receptors all stem from a human donor in good health. Some libraries in this study had Jurkat cell RNA spiked in.

This clonotype was observed many times. J is TRBJ2-5 and V is TRBV5-6; D not resolved. The CDR3 is 16 amino acids. Trimming pared 4 bases from V and 0 bases from J, leaving 16 bases between. Germline V lookup: CDR1 SGHDT, CDR2 YYEEEE. The CDR3 region has the DNA TGTGCCAGCAGCGACCTGAGTGGTCAGGACCAAGAGACCCAGTACTTC. Its translation is CASSDLSGQDQETQYF.

This clonotype was counted at least ten times. The chain recombines TRBV5-6 with TRBJ1-5; possibly TRBD1 for D (6 bases). CDR1 is SGHDT and CDR2 is YYEEEE in the germline V gene. V was pared by 6 bases and J by 3 bases, with 13 bases between. The CDR3 contains 14 residues. This chain's CDR3 is CASTYGQHNQPQHF. CDR3 DNA sequence: TGTGCCAGCACCTATGGACAGCACAATCAGCCCCAGCATTTT.

As for this clonotype: A much larger clone differs from this one at a single base, so this may be a read error. The chain uses TRBV7-9 and TRBJ2-7; the D gene is possibly TRBD1 (6 bases). CDR3 length equals 15 residues. The germline CDR1 and CDR2 sequences are SEHNR and FQNEAQ (reference sequence). The V end lost 0 bases, the J end lost 0 bases, and 9 bases lay between the germline ends. In nucleotides, the CDR3 is TGTGCCAGCAGCTTAGCGCAGGACAGCTCCTACGAGCAGTACTTC. Translating gives CASSLAQDSSYEQYF.

About this clonotype itself: The CDR3 end shows no conserved phenylalanine or tryptophan, and so a read error is likely. This chain connects TRBV28 to TRBJ2-7; D is perhaps TRBD1 (6 bases). Trimming cost V 6 bases and J 2 bases, with 8 bases left between them. This CDR3 spans 12 amino acids. Germline CDR1 and CDR2: MDHEN and SYDVKM. DNA of the CDR3: TGTGCCAGCAGACAGGGTCCCTACGAGCAGTACATC. Residues: CASRQGPYEQYI.

This clonotype was recorded many times. The chain couples TRBV11-2 to TRBJ2-5; the D is unclear. The germline gives CDR1 SGHAT, CDR2 FQNNGV. The ends were cut back, 7 bases at V and 2 bases at J, with 11 bases in the middle. The CDR3 extends over 13 amino acids. CDR3 region: CASKGQKQETQYF. CDR3 nucleotides: TGTGCCAGCAAAGGTCAGAAACAAGAGACCCAGTACTTC.

The chain is built from TRBV2 and TRBJ2-3; 8 nucleotides agree with TRBD2. The trim removed 2 bases at V and 6 bases at J, leaving 16 bases unmatched. Per germline, CDR1 SNHLY and CDR2 FYNNEI. This CDR3 contains 18 residues. The CDR3 loop reads CASSEWVVREVSSDTQYF. Here the CDR3 DNA reads TGTGCCAGCAGTGAATGGGTAGTGCGGGAGGTATCATCGGATACGCAGTATTTT.

This clonotype was counted many times. The chain has TRBV19 and TRBJ2-3, with D possibly being TRBD1 (6 bases). The CDR3 sequence is 13 residues long. CDR1 is LNHDA, CDR2 SQIVND, per germline (reference sequence). The V gene lost 4 bases and the J gene lost 5 bases, with 10 bases spanning the gap. CDR3 sequence: CASSSRGKDTQYF. In DNA form, the CDR3 reads TGTGCCAGTAGTAGCAGGGGAAAAGATACGCAGTATTTT. The full variable domain, in which reference TRBV19 and TRBJ2-3 provide the parts outside the CDR3, is DGGITQSPKYLFRKEGQNVTLSCEQNLNHDAMYWYRQDPGQGLRLIYYSQIVNDFQKGDIAEGYSVSREKKESFPLTVTSAQKNPTAFYLCASSSRGKDTQYFGPGTRLTVL.